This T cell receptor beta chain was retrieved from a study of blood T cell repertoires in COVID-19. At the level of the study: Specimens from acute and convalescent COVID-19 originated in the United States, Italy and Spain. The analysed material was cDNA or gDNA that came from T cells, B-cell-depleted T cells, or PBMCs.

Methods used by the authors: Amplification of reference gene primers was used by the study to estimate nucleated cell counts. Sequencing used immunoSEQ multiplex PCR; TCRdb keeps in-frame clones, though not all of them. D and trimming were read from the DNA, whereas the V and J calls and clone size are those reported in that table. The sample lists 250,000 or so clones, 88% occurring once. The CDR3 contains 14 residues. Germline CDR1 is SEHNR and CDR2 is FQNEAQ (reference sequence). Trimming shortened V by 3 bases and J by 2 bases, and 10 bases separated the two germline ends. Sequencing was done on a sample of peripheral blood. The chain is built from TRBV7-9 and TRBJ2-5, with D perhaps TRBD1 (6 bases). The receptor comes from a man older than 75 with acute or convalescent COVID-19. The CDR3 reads CASSFPGEQETQYF. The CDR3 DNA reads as TGTGCCAGCAGCTTTCCAGGGGAACAAGAGACCCAGTACTTC.